This T cell receptor (beta chain) stems from a study of blood T cells in healthy people across ages (dated by TCRdb to about 2015). A note on the overall study: In model experiments, roughly one uniquely barcoded TCR beta cDNA molecule per two T cells was captured by template switching. Two additional independent replicas of 1 million unique cDNA reads from the same blood draw were analyzed for two donors (one aged 18 to 30 and one aged 80 or older). Using deep sequencing normalized with unique cDNA molecular identifiers, the study measured how TCR beta repertoire diversity changes with age. The donors were divided into four age groups: young (average approximately 17 years), middle-aged (approximately 39), aged (approximately 62) and long-lived (82). Overall results and qualifications from the work: There was a strong correlation between observed TCR beta diversity and the percentage of naive T cells measured by flow cytometry. Observed TCR beta diversity per million T cells fell roughly linearly with age, and a significant reduction was already apparent by age about 36. Since profiling was done on bulk unsorted PBMCs, naive and antigen-experienced compartments could not be conclusively compared. Estimates of total diversity from one million sequenced T cells were regarded as lower bounds and underestimates. Compared with the aged group, the long-lived group had more naive CD4+ T cells, fewer expanded clones and increased TCR diversity, suggesting age selection. Because the CMV infection status of the donors was unknown, age-related changes in expanded clonotypes may potentially have been confounded.

CDR1 is given as SQVTM and CDR2 as ANQGSEA, both from the germline V gene. The CDR3 contains 14 residues, cysteine and phenylalanine counted. The read is trimmed to its CDR3 DNA, 42 bases read in frame from base 1. V ends up 6 bases short and J 3 bases short, with an unmatched junction base count of 6. Preparation of the library involved 5' RACE. Sequencer: Illumina HiSeq 2500. The second PCR ran for about 7 to 11 cycles and used a J-beta primer mix along with a sample-barcoded 5' primer. A template-switch 5' adaptor carrying 12 random nucleotides introduced a unique molecular identifier onto each TCR beta cDNA molecule. Each sample yielded at least 3 million CDR3-containing paired-end reads. All of the RNA was converted into first-strand cDNA using the Mint cDNA synthesis kit, with a TRBC-specific oligonucleotide serving as the primer. After uracil-DNA glycosylase treatment, a first 18-cycle PCR used universal primers M1SS and BC2_uni_R on all cDNA. On the study's bioinformatics: For normalization, 1 million high-quality reads, each with a distinct molecular identifier, were randomly selected from each sample. Instead of being binned into consensus sequences, reads with shared molecular identifiers were discarded. MiTCR, run with a Q25 quality threshold and the strictest error-elimination algorithm, handled CDR3 identification, clonotype clustering and error correction. A nonparametric unseen species model with Euler transformation was used to estimate a lower bound on total TCR beta diversity. Using fastp trimming at Q25 and MiXCR clonotype assembly, TCRdb reanalyzed the public sequencing data and kept in-frame beta chains. CDR3 protein sequences are deduplicated, and each keeps its most common genes and DNA. For this entry, the V and J calls and clone size follow TCRdb and not the study's own pipeline. The sample has around 700,000 distinct CDR3 sequences on record, approximately 25% of them singletons. In total, the top ten clones hold more than 8.5% of the sample.

In its sample, this clonotype was seen a few times. Its antigen remains unidentified. Base qualities are not provided; no much larger clone lies one nucleotide away. Systemically healthy Caucasian individuals from Russia, some 36 in total and aged roughly 6 to 100 years, were included as donors. Around 10 milliliters of peripheral blood were collected from each donor into EDTA-treated Vacutainer tubes. Ficoll-Paque density-gradient centrifugation was used to isolate PBMCs, with at least 7 million obtained per sample. Total RNA was extracted from PBMCs with Trizol reagent, with at least 6 micrograms obtained per sample. The percentages of naive CD45RAhigh/CD27high T cells were determined by flow cytometry on a PBMC aliquot from every donor. These same records also appear under a second study, on T cells of mothers and their children. That second report states: The donors were nine systemically healthy Caucasian individuals, made up of three mothers and their six children. cDNA synthesis consumed the entire amount of extracted RNA, loaded at about 1.5 ug RNA in each 15 ul reaction. In the second PCR, sample barcodes and 2-4 random nucleotides were introduced via the M1S primer. Each mother yielded over 8.5 million TCR beta CDR3 reads and each child some 3 million reads. TCR recombination output is similarly shaped by thymic selection in related and unrelated pairs, with a minor effect exerted by inherited differences. Related mother-child pairs always showed normalized repertoire overlap that was slightly higher than in unrelated mother-child pairs, though the difference was never significant. Persistent microchimeric T cell clones were not detected, at a sensitivity of roughly 100 clones per million clonotypes. Deep NGS was used in the study to compare the TCR beta repertoires of mothers and children and to look for features that separate related mother-child pairs from unrelated individuals. Mothers averaged about 40 +/- 4 years of age and children averaged about 12 +/- 4 years. After adapter ligation was performed with NEBNext reagents, the libraries were sequenced on an Illumina HiSeq 2000 with 100+100 nt paired-end reads. Mother and child libraries were prepared a month apart and sequenced in separate runs to prevent cross-contamination. For each donor, somewhere between roughly 450,000 and 2,200,000 distinct TCR beta clonotypes were identified. Naive TCR beta clonotypes were estimated from low-frequency clonotypes matched to each donor's FACS-determined naive share, without sorting.

Recombination connected TRBV29-1 to TRBJ2-5; 11 central nucleotides agree with TRBD2. The TCR originated in a boy aged 5 to 17 in good health. What was sequenced was blood. The CDR3 in this case is CSVGTSGGKETQYF. The DNA sequence reads TGCAGCGTCGGGACTAGCGGAGGGAAAGAGACCCAGTACTTC. Here the CDR3 is joined to the reference TRBV29-1 and TRBJ2-5 genes, and the full variable domain is: SAVISQKPSRDICQRGTSLTIQCQVDSQVTMMFWYRQQPGQSLTLIATANQGSEATYESGFVIDKFPISRPNLTFSTLTVSNMSPEDSSIYLCSVGTSGGKETQYFGPGTRLLVL.